What follows are 25 T cell receptor beta chains derived from one specimen sequenced in a study of blood T cell repertoires in COVID-19. The repertoire was sequenced with immunoSEQ multiplex PCR; TCRdb's copy has only in-frame clones and lacks some. The data hold roughly 160,000 clones, with approximately 79% observed a single time. Material: peripheral blood. The receptors come from an elderly woman with acute or convalescent COVID-19.

The chain combines TRBV5-1 with TRBJ2-5, with D possibly TRBD1 on 6 matching bases. V gave up 3 bases and J gave up 0 bases, with 18 bases separating them. Germline V gives CDR1 SGHRS, CDR2 YFSETQ. CDR3 size: 17 residues. CDR3 DNA: TGCGCCAGCAGCTCTGGGGCGCAGGGGTCCCACCAAGAGACCCAGTACTTC. Amino acid sequence: CASSSGAQGSHQETQYF.

CDR3 nucleotide sequence: TGTGCCAGCAGTACCTACGGGACAGGGAACCATGGCTACACCTTC. Its translation: CASSTYGTGNHGYTF. The V call is TRBV28, the J call TRBJ1-2; 9 nucleotides match TRBD1. The ends lost 5 bases at V and 6 bases at J; junction bases unmatched: 10. There are 15 residues in the CDR3. Germline CDR1 is MDHEN and CDR2 is SYDVKM.

The chain combines TRBV29-1 with TRBJ1-5; TRBD1 is a possible D gene (5 bases). The CDR3 is 14 residues long. Per the germline V gene, CDR1 is SQVTM and CDR2 is ANQGSEA. V lost 5 bases to trimming and J lost 5 bases, with 16 bases between them. This CDR3 is CSVRAGGFDQPQHF. CDR3 nucleotides: TGCAGCGTTCGGGCGGGGGGGTTCGATCAGCCCCAGCATTTT.

The chain is built from TRBV18 and TRBJ1-1; no definite D call. This CDR3 comprises 15 residues. V lost 1 base and J 2 bases, leaving 11 bases between the germline ends. Germline CDR1 reads KGHSH; CDR2 reads LQKENI. The CDR3, as DNA: TGTGCCAGCTCACCACGAGTGGTGGGCAACACTGAAGCTTTCTTT. It translates to CASSPRVVGNTEAFF.

This clone was seen a single time. The chain links TRBV28 to TRBJ1-6, with TRBD1 matching 9 bases. Trimming at V came to 3 bases and at J to 10 bases, leaving 10 bases not matched to a gene. This CDR3 has 16 residues. Germline V gives CDR1 MDHEN, CDR2 SYDVKM. The CDR3 protein is CASSLIGQGQGSPLHF. As DNA, the CDR3 is TGTGCCAGCAGTTTGATTGGACAGGGGCAAGGCTCACCCCTCCACTTT.

The sample holds one count of this clone. This chain joins TRBV28 and TRBJ1-2; 7 bases are a match to TRBD1. V dropped 6 bases and J dropped 0; count of bases not matched to a gene: 4. The germline gives CDR1 MDHEN, CDR2 SYDVKM. This CDR3 has 14 residues. CDR3 sequence reads: CASSLTGPNYGYTF. CDR3 sequence (DNA): TGTGCCAGCAGCCTGACAGGGCCTAACTATGGCTACACCTTC.

V is TRBV7-9 and J is TRBJ1-1; 7 bases map to TRBD1. Germline CDR1 is SEHNR and CDR2 is FQNEAQ (reference sequence). The CDR3 runs to 15 residues. V shed 5 bases and J 0 bases; nucleotides not matched to a gene: 6. The CDR3 nucleotides read TGTGCCAGCAGCCTACTGGGACAGATGAACACTGAAGCTTTCTTT. Its translation is CASSLLGQMNTEAFF.

V is TRBV4-2 and J is TRBJ1-5; 7 nucleotides agree with TRBD1. V lost 3 bases to trimming and J lost 2 bases; unmatched junction nucleotides: 4. The CDR3 has 15 amino acids. Per germline, CDR1 LGHNA and CDR2 YNFKEQ. The CDR3 sequence: CASSQRQGGNQPQHF. DNA of the CDR3: TGTGCCAGCAGCCAGAGACAGGGCGGCAATCAGCCCCAGCATTTT.

The rearrangement uses TRBV2 and TRBJ1-3, with 7 bases identical to TRBD1. With V trimmed by 3 bases and J by 0 bases, 8 bases remained unmatched. CDR1 SNHLY and CDR2 FYNNEI come from the germline V gene. The CDR3 is made up of 17 amino acids. CDR3 amino acids: CASSELAGGFSGNTIYF. The DNA for the CDR3 is TGTGCCAGCAGTGAGCTGGCAGGGGGATTCTCTGGAAACACCATATATTTT.

V usage is TRBV6-5 and J usage is TRBJ1-1; D is possibly TRBD1 (5 bases). The V end was cut by 7 bases, the J end by 0 bases, with 9 bases between. This CDR3 is built from 13 residues. Germline CDR1 is MNHEY and CDR2 is SVGAGI. CDR3 in DNA: TGTGCCAGCACCCCCAGGGTGAACACTGAAGCTTTCTTT. Translation gives CASTPRVNTEAFF.

The rearrangement uses TRBV18 and TRBJ2-7; possible D gene TRBD1, 6 bases. Germline V gene sequence: CDR1 KGHSH, CDR2 LQKENI. CDR3 length: 15 amino acids. V lost 2 bases, J lost 2 bases, and 13 bases lay in between. The CDR3 DNA is TGTGCCAGCTCACCAGACCGGGACAAACCCTACGAGCAGTACTTC. As protein: CASSPDRDKPYEQYF. The full variable domain, its missing parts supplied by reference TRBV18 and TRBJ2-7, is NAGVMQNPRHLVRRRGQEARLRCSPMKGHSHVYWYRQLPEEGLKFMVYLQKENIIDESGMPKERFSAEFPKEGPSILRIQQVVRGDSAAYFCASSPDRDKPYEQYFGPGTRLTVT.

J is TRBJ1-1 and V is TRBV19; D may be TRBD1 (5 bases). The CDR3 loop spans 14 amino acids. CDR1 is LNHDA, CDR2 SQIVND, per germline (reference sequence). V was cut by 3 bases and J by 4 bases, with 12 bases left in between. The CDR3 region has the DNA TGTGCCAGTAGTATGGCGGGGCCGGGCACTGAAGCTTTCTTT. This codes for CASSMAGPGTEAFF. Drawing the rest from reference TRBV19 and TRBJ1-1, the complete variable domain is DGGITQSPKYLFRKEGQNVTLSCEQNLNHDAMYWYRQDPGQGLRLIYYSQIVNDFQKGDIAEGYSVSREKKESFPLTVTSAQKNPTAFYLCASSMAGPGTEAFFGQGTRLTVV.

The chain has TRBV13 and TRBJ2-2, with D perhaps TRBD1 (5 bases). Trimming stripped 2 bases from V and 3 bases from J, with 10 bases between. Germline CDR1 is PRHDT and CDR2 is FYEKMQ (reference sequence). The CDR3 sequence is 15 residues long. Written as DNA, the CDR3 is TGTGCCAGCAGCTTAAGGGGTTTTGACACCGGGGAGCTGTTTTTT. Protein: CASSLRGFDTGELFF.

This chain links TRBV7-9 with TRBJ2-2; 10 positions match TRBD1. CDR1 SEHNR and CDR2 FQNEAQ come from the germline V gene (reference sequence). This CDR3 contains 16 residues. Trimming cost V 2 bases and J 5 bases; bases outside gene matches: 5. For the CDR3, the DNA is TGTGCCAGCAGCTTACCTAGGGACAGGGGTACCGGGGAGCTGTTTTTT. It encodes CASSLPRDRGTGELFF.

V and J are TRBV10-3 and TRBJ2-2; possible D gene TRBD1, 6 bases. There are 16 residues in the CDR3. V gave up 3 bases and J gave up 1 base, with 12 bases separating them. Germline V CDR1 and CDR2: ENHRY, SYGVKD. The chain's CDR3 is CAISEEGQENTGELFF. The CDR3 coding sequence is TGTGCCATCAGTGAAGAGGGACAAGAGAACACCGGGGAGCTGTTTTTT.

This clone was counted between two and nine times. The chain employs TRBV6-2 or TRBV6-3 and TRBJ2-3; no reliable D call. Germline V gives CDR1 MNHEY, CDR2 SVGEGT. The V and J ends lost 5 bases and 0 bases respectively, with 12 bases between them. The CDR3 extends over 15 amino acids. CDR3 DNA sequence: TGTGCCAGCAGTATCCTCCGGTCTAGCACAGATACGCAGTATTTT. Translated, it gives CASSILRSSTDTQYF.

This clone was observed a handful of times. V usage is TRBV5-6 and J usage is TRBJ1-6; a weak D match, TRBD1 (6 bases). The CDR3 has 14 residues. Trimming left V 0 bases short and J 13 bases short, with 14 bases between. Germline V gene lookup returns CDR1 SGHDT and CDR2 YYEEEE. Written as DNA, the CDR3 is TGTGCCAGCAGCTTGGCCGGGACAAGTACGCCCCTCCACTTT. Its protein product is CASSLAGTSTPLHF.

This chain joins TRBV30 and TRBJ2-6, with 8 bases lining up with TRBD2. There are 15 residues in the CDR3. Per the germline V gene, CDR1 is GTSNPN and CDR2 is SVGIG (reference sequence). V lost 4 bases, J lost 3 bases, and 5 bases stayed unmatched. CDR3 coding DNA: TGTGCCTGGACCCTTCTAGCGGGTGGGGCCAACGTCCTGACTTTC. Amino acids: CAWTLLAGGANVLTF.

The V and J genes are TRBV15 and TRBJ1-2; a possible D gene is TRBD1 (5 bases). V lost 1 base to trimming and J lost 0 bases, with 15 bases between them. Germline CDR1 and CDR2: LNHNV and YYDKDF (reference sequence). The CDR3 runs 17 residues. For the CDR3, the DNA is TGTGCCACCAGCAGAGCTCAGAGGACAAAAGCTAACTATGGCTACACCTTC. Its protein product is CATSRAQRTKANYGYTF.

This rearrangement joins TRBV28 to TRBJ1-1; TRBD1 matches at 7 bases. The V gene end was trimmed by 10 bases and the J gene end by 4 bases; junction bases not matched to a gene: 15. CDR1 is MDHEN, CDR2 SYDVKM, per germline. The CDR3 totals 15 residues. The CDR3 reads CAITTGSRFRTEAFF. The CDR3 bases are TGTGCCATAACGACAGGGTCTCGTTTCCGCACTGAAGCTTTCTTT.

The V call is TRBV2, the J call TRBJ2-1; 8 nucleotides line up with TRBD1. The germline V gene encodes CDR1 SNHLY and CDR2 FYNNEI. The CDR3 covers 14 residues. V lost 6 bases, J lost 6 bases, and 7 bases stayed unmatched. CDR3 DNA: TGTGCCAGCAGCTCCTTTGACAGGGGCAATGAGCAGTTCTTC. This sequence encodes CASSSFDRGNEQFF.

The V and J genes are TRBV6-5 and TRBJ2-2; possible D gene TRBD2, 6 bases. The CDR3 has 14 residues. Germline CDR1 is MNHEY and CDR2 is SVGAGI. V was clipped by 6 bases and J by 2 bases, with 10 bases between them. DNA of the CDR3: TGTGCCAGCAGGGTTAGCGGAAACACCGGGGAGCTGTTTTTT. Its protein product is CASRVSGNTGELFF.

Remarks on this clone: It may be a read error: a sequence one base away is much more abundant. The chain couples TRBV16 to TRBJ1-1, with TRBD1 as a possible D gene (5 bases). The germline V gene encodes CDR1 KGHSY and CDR2 FQNENV. This CDR3 contains 13 residues. The V and J ends lost 4 bases and 1 base respectively, with 7 bases between them. CDR3 bases: TGTGCCAGCAGCCCTCAGGGGAACACTGAAGCTTTCTTT. It specifies CASSPQGNTEAFF.

The DNA of the CDR3 is TGTGCCATCGAGGACAGGATGACCCACGAGCAGTACTTC. Encoded protein: CAIEDRMTHEQYF. The chain recombines TRBV6-5 with TRBJ2-7; 7 bases align to TRBD1. Germline CDR1 and CDR2: MNHEY and SVGAGI. There are 13 residues in the CDR3. Trimming at V came to 10 bases and at J to 5 bases, leaving 11 bases not matched to a gene.

This chain uses TRBV5-6 with TRBJ2-7; D call uncertain. From germline, CDR1 is SGHDT and CDR2 YYEEEE. The CDR3 extends over 14 amino acids. V was shortened by 0 bases and J by 5 bases, with 12 bases between the two germline ends. CDR3 nucleotide sequence: TGTGCCAGCAGCTTGGCTGACTTATACCACGAGCAGTACTTC. It encodes CASSLADLYHEQYF.